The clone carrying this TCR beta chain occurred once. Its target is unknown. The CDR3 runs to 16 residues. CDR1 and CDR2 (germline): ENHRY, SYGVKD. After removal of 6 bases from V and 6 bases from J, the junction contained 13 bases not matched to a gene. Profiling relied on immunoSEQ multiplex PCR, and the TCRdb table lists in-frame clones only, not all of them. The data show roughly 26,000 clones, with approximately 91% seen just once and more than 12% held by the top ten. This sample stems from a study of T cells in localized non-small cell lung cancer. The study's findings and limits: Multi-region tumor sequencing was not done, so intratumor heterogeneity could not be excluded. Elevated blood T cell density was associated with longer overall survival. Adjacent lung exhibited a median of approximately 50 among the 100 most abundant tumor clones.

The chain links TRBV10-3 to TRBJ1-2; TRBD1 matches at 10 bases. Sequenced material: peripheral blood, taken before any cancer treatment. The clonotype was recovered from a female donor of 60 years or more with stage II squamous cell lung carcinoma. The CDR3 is CAISGTGDLVSDGYTF. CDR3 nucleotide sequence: TGTGCCATCAGCGGGACAGGGGATCTTGTATCCGATGGCTACACCTTC.